Below, 28 T cell receptor beta chains from the same sample are listed, as sequenced in a study of T cell responses to AZD1222 COVID-19 vaccine. Assay: immunoSEQ multiplex PCR; the TCRdb copy retains only in-frame clones and omits some. The sample has approximately 110,000 clones, around 88% seen once; the top ten hold less than 6%. The specimen comprised peripheral blood, sampled on day 0 of AZD1222 vaccination. The receptors originated from an adult in good health.

V usage is TRBV2 and J usage is TRBJ1-1; TRBD1 is a possible D gene (5 bases). V lost 7 bases to trimming and J lost 3 bases, with 12 bases between them. The length of the CDR3 is 13 residues. Germline assignment: CDR1 SNHLY and CDR2 FYNNEI. The DNA of the CDR3 is TGTGCCAGCAATCTAGGAGGGGACACTGAAGCTTTCTTT. It codes for CASNLGGDTEAFF. The full variable domain, rest sourced from reference TRBV2 and TRBJ1-1, is EPEVTQTPSHQVTQMGQEVILRCVPISNHLYFYWYRQILGQKVEFLVSFYNNEISEKSEIFDDQFSVERPDGSNFTLKIRSTKLEDSAMYFCASNLGGDTEAFFGQGTRLTVV.

This chain joins TRBV19 and TRBJ1-5, with 9 bases lining up with TRBD1. Unmatched junction bases numbered 9, after V lost 5 bases and J lost 7 bases. Germline V gene sequence: CDR1 LNHDA, CDR2 SQIVND (reference sequence). The CDR3 contains 15 residues. In nucleotides, the CDR3 is TGTGCCAGTAGTTTTGGACAGGGGAGGAACCAGCCCCAGCATTTT. Its translation is CASSFGQGRNQPQHF.

V usage is TRBV7-2 and J usage is TRBJ1-6; TRBD1 matches at 8 bases. The germline gives CDR1 SGHTA, CDR2 FQGNSA. The CDR3 runs 15 residues. Trimming removed 6 bases from V and 7 bases from J; junction bases left unmatched: 8. In DNA form, the CDR3 reads TGTGCCAGCAGGAGTCCACAGGGGGGGAATTCACCCCTCCACTTT. Translated, it gives CASRSPQGGNSPLHF.

The rearrangement links TRBV15 to TRBJ2-7; TRBD1 agrees at 7 bases. Germline V gene data show CDR1 as LNHNV and CDR2 as YYDKDF (reference sequence). The V segment lost 0 bases and the J segment 7 bases; nucleotides outside the gene matches: 12. The CDR3 spans 16 residues. CDR3 nucleotide sequence: TGTGCCACCAGCAGAGATAGGTGGTCTGACAGGGCGGAGCAGTACTTC. Encoded protein: CATSRDRWSDRAEQYF. The entire variable domain, with the rest obtained from reference TRBV15 and TRBJ2-7, is as follows: DAMVIQNPRYQVTQFGKPVTLSCSQTLNHNVMYWYQQKSSQAPKLLFHYYDKDFNNEADTPDNFQSRRPNTSFCFLDIRSPGLGDTAMYLCATSRDRWSDRAEQYFGPGTRLTVT.

The chain links TRBV9 to TRBJ2-3; perhaps TRBD1 as D (6 bases). V was cut by 0 bases and J by 4 bases, with 18 bases left in between. The CDR3 totals 17 residues. From germline, CDR1 is SGDLS and CDR2 YYNGEE. The CDR3 protein is CASSVEGDPGFPDTQYF. DNA of the CDR3: TGTGCCAGCAGCGTAGAGGGGGATCCGGGTTTCCCAGATACGCAGTATTTT.

V and J are TRBV7-2 and TRBJ1-3, with D perhaps matching TRBD1 (6 bases). This CDR3 spans 15 amino acids. CDR1 SGHTA and CDR2 FQGNSA come from the germline V gene. V was trimmed by 5 bases and J by 2 bases, leaving 13 bases between them. The CDR3 DNA is TGTGCCAGCAGCCAAAGTCGGGGGCCTGGAAACACCATATATTTT. Encoded protein: CASSQSRGPGNTIYF.

The chain joins TRBV4-1 to TRBJ1-2; 7 bases align to TRBD1. The CDR3 length is 17 residues. V dropped 0 bases and J dropped 0; count of bases not matched to a gene: 7. Germline V gene sequence: CDR1 MGHRA, CDR2 YSYEKL. CDR3 coding DNA: TGCGCCAGCAGCCAAGAGTCGTGGACAGGTCCTAACTATGGCTACACCTTC. Translated: CASSQESWTGPNYGYTF.

This rearrangement joins TRBV6-2 or TRBV6-3 to TRBJ1-2; tentative D call: TRBD1 (5 bases). The CDR3 extends over 16 amino acids. V lost 4 bases and J lost 5, with 20 bases in between. Germline V lookup: CDR1 MNHEY, CDR2 SVGEGT. CDR3 nucleotide sequence: TGTGCCAGCAGTTTCCCTGGTTTAGGGGCGGATTATGGCTACACCTTC. Protein: CASSFPGLGADYGYTF.

The J gene is TRBJ2-7, the V gene TRBV18, with 10 bases matching TRBD2. The CDR3 extends over 16 amino acids. V gave up 5 bases and J gave up 4 bases; unmatched junction bases: 11. Germline-derived CDR1 and CDR2 are KGHSH and LQKENI. The CDR3 coding sequence is TGTGCCAGCTCATCAGCCCTAGCGGGGGCCGCGTACGAGCAGTACTTC. Translated: CASSSALAGAAYEQYF.

The chain uses TRBV18 and TRBJ2-7; 9 nucleotides line up with TRBD2. The CDR3 has 18 residues. In germline, CDR1 is KGHSH, CDR2 LQKENI. V lost 5 bases and J lost 1; bases outside the gene matches: 15. This CDR3 reads CASSAFPPLAGSSYEQYF. CDR3 coding DNA: TGTGCCAGCTCAGCATTCCCCCCTCTAGCGGGGAGTTCCTACGAGCAGTACTTC.

This clone came up a few times. The chain combines TRBV19 with TRBJ1-6, with a weak D call TRBD1 (6 bases). The V end was cut by 6 bases, the J end by 7 bases, with 10 bases between. This CDR3 contains 13 residues. CDR1 and CDR2 from the germline V gene are LNHDA and SQIVND (reference sequence). The CDR3 spells CASRAQGNSPLHF. In DNA form, the CDR3 reads TGTGCCAGTAGAGCACAGGGCAATTCACCCCTCCACTTT.

V and J are TRBV5-1 and TRBJ1-2; no definite D call. The CDR3 is made up of 14 amino acids. CDR1 is SGHRS, CDR2 YFSETQ, per germline. The V and J ends lost 7 bases and 4 bases respectively, with 17 bases between them. In DNA form, the CDR3 reads TGCGCCAGCGCATCAGGCGGGGTTTTCTATGGCTACACCTTC. Protein: CASASGGVFYGYTF. The full variable domain, completed using reference TRBV5-1 and TRBJ1-2, is KAGVTQTPRYLIKTRGQQVTLSCSPISGHRSVSWYQQTPGQGLQFLFEYFSETQRNKGNFPGRFSGRQFSNSRSEMNVSTLELGDSALYLCASASGGVFYGYTFGSGTRLTVV.

This chain joins TRBV9 and TRBJ1-4; no firm D call. CDR1 is SGDLS, CDR2 YYNGEE, per germline. With 0 bases removed from V and 10 bases from J, the gap between germline ends came to 10 bases. The CDR3 consists of 13 residues. The CDR3: CASSVENRGKLFF. The CDR3 DNA reads TGTGCCAGCAGCGTAGAGAACCGTGGAAAACTGTTTTTT.

The J gene is TRBJ2-3, the V gene TRBV7-8; D unclear. The CDR3 consists of 15 residues. V gave up 1 base and J gave up 5 bases, with 13 bases separating them. Germline CDR1 is SGHVS and CDR2 is FQNEAQ. The CDR3 bases are TGTGCCAGCAGCTTAGTTAGCTCACGGCTAGATACGCAGTATTTT. The encoded protein is CASSLVSSRLDTQYF.

Only one count was recorded for this clone. V and J are TRBV14 and TRBJ2-5, with 9 bases aligning to TRBD1. The CDR3 has 16 residues. The germline V gene has CDR1 SGHDN and CDR2 FVKESK. J gave up 5 bases and V 0 bases, and 7 bases lay outside the gene matches. Here the CDR3 reads CASSQEGDRGNETQYF. In DNA, the CDR3 is TGTGCCAGCAGCCAAGAAGGAGACAGGGGGAACGAGACCCAGTACTTC.

This chain links TRBV7-2 with TRBJ1-4; the D is unclear. Trimming left V 5 bases short and J 3 bases short, with 13 bases between. Germline-derived CDR1 and CDR2 are SGHTA and FQGNSA. The CDR3 length is 15 residues. The CDR3: CASSVGSQANEKLFF. The CDR3 nucleotides are TGTGCCAGCAGCGTAGGGAGTCAGGCTAATGAAAAACTGTTTTTT.

The CDR3 here is CASSSSMTDRVNTEAFF. CDR3 DNA sequence: TGTGCCAGCAGCTCCTCGATGACTGACAGGGTGAACACTGAAGCTTTCTTT. The J gene is TRBJ1-1, the V gene TRBV5-6, with 7 bases identical to TRBD1. V was clipped by 3 bases and J by 0 bases; unmatched bases: 11. The CDR3 totals 17 residues. Germline V gene sequence: CDR1 SGHDT, CDR2 YYEEEE.

V usage is TRBV19 and J usage is TRBJ1-3; D possibly corresponds to TRBD1 (5 bases). Germline assignment: CDR1 LNHDA and CDR2 SQIVND (reference sequence). V shed 3 bases and J shed 8 bases, with 14 bases lying between them. The length of the CDR3 is 14 residues. Here the CDR3 reads CASSIRAGRDTIYF. The CDR3 DNA reads TGTGCCAGTAGTATCAGGGCTGGGAGGGACACCATATATTTT.

The chain employs TRBV3-1 (or the pseudogene TRBV3-2) and TRBJ2-5; D unresolved. Trimming pared 4 bases from V and 4 bases from J, leaving 13 bases between. Germline CDR1 is LGHDT and CDR2 is YNNKEL (reference sequence). This CDR3 is built from 14 residues. The CDR3, as DNA: TGTGCCAGCAGCCGAGGACCCGCCAGAGAGACCCAGTACTTC. Its protein is CASSRGPARETQYF.

The gene calls are TRBV4-1 and TRBJ1-5; D is ambiguous. The CDR3 spans 15 residues. The ends were cut back, 4 bases at V and 0 bases at J, with 10 bases in the middle. Germline-derived CDR1 and CDR2 are MGHRA and YSYEKL. The CDR3 region is CASSLRVNSNQPQHF. Here the CDR3 DNA reads TGCGCCAGCAGCCTTCGGGTTAATAGCAATCAGCCCCAGCATTTT.

The chain joins TRBV15 to TRBJ1-4, with no clear D. The CDR3 consists of 13 residues. V lost 3 bases, J lost 13 bases, and 15 bases lay in between. Germline V lookup: CDR1 LNHNV, CDR2 YYDKDF (reference sequence). The DNA of the CDR3 is TGTGCCACCAGCAGCCGAAACGAAAGCCCACTGTTTTTT. Its protein is CATSSRNESPLFF.

The V call is TRBV7-2, the J call TRBJ1-1; D unclear. Germline assignment: CDR1 SGHTA and CDR2 FQGNSA. V lost 1 base to trimming and J lost 1 base, with 10 bases between them. The CDR3 spans 15 residues. CDR3 residues: CASSLVVAPNTEAFF. The CDR3 DNA sequence: TGTGCCAGCAGCTTAGTCGTTGCTCCGAACACTGAAGCTTTCTTT.

The gene calls are TRBV7-2 and TRBJ1-6; D is unclear. Deletions cut 3 bases from V and 3 bases from J, with 3 bases between. Per the germline V gene, CDR1 is SGHTA and CDR2 is FQGNSA. The CDR3 is 13 residues long. CDR3 residues: CASSLDYNSPLHF. The DNA for the CDR3 is TGTGCCAGCAGCTTGGACTATAATTCACCCCTCCACTTT.

This chain links TRBV6-5 with TRBJ1-1, with D uncertain. CDR1 is MNHEY and CDR2 is SVGAGI in the germline V gene. Trimming left V 4 bases short and J 1 base short, with 13 bases between. The CDR3 extends over 15 amino acids. The CDR3 protein is CASSSQEPENTEAFF. Here the CDR3 DNA reads TGTGCCAGCAGTTCTCAGGAGCCCGAGAACACTGAAGCTTTCTTT.

In DNA, the CDR3 is TGTGCCAGCAGCTTAGGGACAGGGCAGACCCAGTACTTC. Amino acid sequence: CASSLGTGQTQYF. This chain joins TRBV7-9 and TRBJ2-5, with 8 bases lining up with TRBD1. The ends lost 1 base at V and 6 bases at J; junction bases unmatched: 1. The CDR3 covers 13 residues. CDR1 and CDR2 from the germline V gene are SEHNR and FQNEAQ (reference sequence).

J is TRBJ1-5 and V is TRBV2; no firm D call. The CDR3 sequence is 18 residues long. V was cut by 0 bases and J by 1 base, with 16 bases left in between. Germline-derived CDR1 and CDR2 are SNHLY and FYNNEI. Written as DNA, the CDR3 is TGTGCCAGCAGTGAAGCAGATCGGCGAGCGGGAAGCAATCAGCCCCAGCATTTT. This encodes CASSEADRRAGSNQPQHF.

This clone was seen a handful of times. This rearrangement joins TRBV2 to TRBJ2-1, with 7 nucleotides matching TRBD1. This CDR3 comprises 16 residues. Unmatched junction bases numbered 14, after V lost 4 bases and J lost 8 bases. Looked up from germline, CDR1 is SNHLY and CDR2 is FYNNEI. The CDR3 DNA is TGTGCCAGCAGTGCCGACAGGGCACCCATATCCTATGAGCAGTTCTTC. It yields the protein CASSADRAPISYEQFF.

The chain couples TRBV19 to TRBJ2-6; D gene unclear. The V end lost 6 bases, the J end lost 0 bases, and 9 bases lay between the germline ends. This CDR3 has 15 residues. CDR1 and CDR2 (germline): LNHDA, SQIVND (reference sequence). The CDR3 loop reads CASRLQSSGANVLTF. Written as DNA, the CDR3 is TGTGCCAGTAGGTTACAGAGCTCTGGGGCCAACGTCCTGACTTTC.